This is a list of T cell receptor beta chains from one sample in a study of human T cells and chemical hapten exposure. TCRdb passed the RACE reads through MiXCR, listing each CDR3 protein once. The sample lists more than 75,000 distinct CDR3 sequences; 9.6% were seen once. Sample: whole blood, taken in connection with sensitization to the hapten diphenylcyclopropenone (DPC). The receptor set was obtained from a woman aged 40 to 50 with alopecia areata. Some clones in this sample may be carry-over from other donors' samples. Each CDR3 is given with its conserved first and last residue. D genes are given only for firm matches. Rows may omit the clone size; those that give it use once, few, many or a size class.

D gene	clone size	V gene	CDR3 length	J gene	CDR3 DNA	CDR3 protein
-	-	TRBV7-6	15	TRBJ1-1	TGTGCCAGCAGCTTAAAAGGTGGGGGGAACACTGAAGCTTTCTTT	CASSLKGGGNTEAFF
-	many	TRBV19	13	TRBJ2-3	TGTGCCAGTAGTATCCAGCGAACAGATACGCAGTATTTT	CASSIQRTDTQYF
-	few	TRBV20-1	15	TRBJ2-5	TGCAGTGCTAGAGATGGGCTAAAGGATGTAGAGACCCAGTACTTC	CSARDGLKDVETQYF
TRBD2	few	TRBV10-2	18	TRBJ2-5	TGCGCCAGCAGTGACTGGGCTAGCGGGGGCACCTTACGGGAGACCCAGTACTTC	CASSDWASGGTLRETQYF
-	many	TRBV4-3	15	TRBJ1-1	TGCGCCAGCAATCCAAGCCGCGGGATGAACACTGAAGCTTTCTTT	CASNPSRGMNTEAFF
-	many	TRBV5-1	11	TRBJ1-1	TGCGCCAGCAGGGGAATCACTGAAGCTTTCTTT	CASRGITEAFF
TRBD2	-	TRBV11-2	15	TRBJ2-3	TGTGCCAGCAGCTCCGGACTAGGTGTCACAGATACGCAGTATTTT	CASSSGLGVTDTQYF
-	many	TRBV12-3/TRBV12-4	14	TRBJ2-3	TGTGCCAGCAGTCCCTCGCGTTACACAGATACGCAGTATTTT	CASSPSRYTDTQYF
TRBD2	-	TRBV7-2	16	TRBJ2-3	TGTGCCAGCAGCTCTGGCGGGCGGGGGGCCACAGATACGCAGTATTTT	CASSSGGRGATDTQYF
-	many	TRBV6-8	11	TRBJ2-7	TGTGCCAGCCCTGGAGAGTACGAGCAGTACTTC	CASPGEYEQYF
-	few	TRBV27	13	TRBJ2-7	TGTGCCAGCAGTTCCGGACAGACCTACGAGCAGTACTTC	CASSSGQTYEQYF
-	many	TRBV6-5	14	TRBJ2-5	TGTGCCAGCATCGGAGGGGGGCAACAAGAGACCCAGTACTTC	CASIGGGQQETQYF
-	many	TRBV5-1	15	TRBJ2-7	TGCGCCAGCAGCTTGGCTACCACGAGCCCCTACGAGCAGTACTTC	CASSLATTSPYEQYF
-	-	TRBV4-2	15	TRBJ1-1	TGTGCCAGCAGCCATCCCGGGGGCGGGCAGACTGAAGCTTTCTTT	CASSHPGGGQTEAFF
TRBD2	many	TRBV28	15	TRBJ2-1	TGTGCCAGCAGTTCCCCAGGACTAGCGATCAATGAGCAGTTCTTC	CASSSPGLAINEQFF
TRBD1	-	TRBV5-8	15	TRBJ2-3	TGTGCCAGCAGCCGACAGGGTCTCCACACAGATACGCAGTATTTT	CASSRQGLHTDTQYF